The 27 T cell receptor beta chains listed next were all sequenced from one sample in a study of T-cell reconstitution after alpha-beta-depleted transplantation in children. Construction of the TCRbeta library involved unique molecular identifiers. Using its own MiXCR run on the PCR reads, TCRdb lists one record per CDR3 protein. In the table there are hundreds of thousands of distinct CDR3 sequences, about 15% of which are singletons. The sample was PBMCs, mostly from graft donor cells, taken 360 days after TCRalphabeta/CD19-depleted stem cell transplant. These receptors were taken from a male patient younger than 18 who had a stem cell transplant for acute lymphoblastic leukemia, so the T cells may come from the graft donor.

This clonotype was seen more than once but under ten times. This rearrangement joins TRBV7-3 to TRBJ2-3; 11 bases align to TRBD2. V shed 5 bases, J shed 3 bases, and the junction held 1 base outside the gene matches. Germline V lookup: CDR1 SGHTA, CDR2 FQGTGA. The CDR3 runs to 14 residues. The CDR3 sequence is CASSTSGRTDTQYF. DNA for the CDR3: TGTGCCAGCAGCACTAGCGGGAGAACAGATACGCAGTATTTT.

This clonotype was counted a few times. The chain uses TRBV10-3 and TRBJ2-7; a weak D match, TRBD1 (6 bases). CDR1 is ENHRY and CDR2 is SYGVKD in the germline V gene. Trimming cost V 6 bases and J 1 base, with 13 bases left between them. The CDR3 is made up of 14 amino acids. CDR3 in amino acids: CAISRPQGSYEQYF. The DNA for the CDR3 is TGTGCCATCAGCCGACCCCAGGGGTCCTACGAGCAGTACTTC.

DNA of the CDR3: TGCGCCAGCAGCCAAGAAAAGACCCAGTACTTC. This translates into CASSQEKTQYF. This chain uses TRBV4-1 with TRBJ2-5; D is undetermined. Trimming pared 0 bases from V and 6 bases from J, leaving 2 bases between. Germline V gene data show CDR1 as MGHRA and CDR2 as YSYEKL. This CDR3 region has 11 residues.

This chain connects TRBV18 to TRBJ2-1; D call uncertain. V lost 2 bases to trimming and J lost 12 bases, with 17 bases between them. The CDR3 covers 14 residues. Germline V gives CDR1 KGHSH, CDR2 LQKENI. CDR3 nucleotides: TGTGCCAGCTCACCAGGATCCGGCGTGACGGGGCAGTTCTTC. Its translation is CASSPGSGVTGQFF.

The V gene is TRBV2, the J gene TRBJ2-7; D is unclear. CDR1 is SNHLY and CDR2 is FYNNEI in the germline V gene. The CDR3 is 14 amino acids. With 4 bases removed from V and 0 bases from J, the gap between germline ends came to 10 bases. CDR3 sequence: CASSAPGLSYEQYF. For the CDR3, the DNA is TGTGCCAGCAGTGCCCCGGGTCTCTCCTACGAGCAGTACTTC.

This clonotype was recorded a few times. J is TRBJ1-2 and V is TRBV25-1, with D perhaps TRBD1 (5 bases). CDR3 length: 14 residues. CDR1 and CDR2 from the germline V gene are MGHDK and SYGVNS. Between the trimmed V and J ends, which lost 9 bases and 8 bases, there was a span of 22 bases. CDR3 protein: CASQTGTDGRGYTF. CDR3 sequence (DNA): TGTGCCAGTCAGACCGGGACGGATGGTAGAGGCTACACCTTC.

This chain links TRBV6-5 with TRBJ2-7; perhaps TRBD2 as D (6 bases). Germline CDR1 reads MNHEY; CDR2 reads SVGAGI. V lost 5 bases and J 6 bases, leaving 23 bases between the germline ends. The CDR3 sequence is 16 residues long. CDR3 residues: CASSLLTREVSAEQYF. The CDR3 DNA sequence: TGTGCCAGCAGTCTACTGACTAGGGAGGTTTCAGCCGAGCAGTACTTC.

The rearrangement links TRBV2 to TRBJ2-1; TRBD1 agrees at 7 bases. CDR1 SNHLY and CDR2 FYNNEI come from the germline V gene. The CDR3 contains 15 residues. Germline trimming cut 4 bases from V and 13 bases from J; bases unmatched to any gene: 16. Written as DNA, the CDR3 is TGTGCCAGCAGTGTAAGGGGGCTTATAGTCTTGGGACAGTTCTTC. Translation: CASSVRGLIVLGQFF.

This clonotype was counted ten times or more. The J gene is TRBJ2-3, the V gene TRBV28; D perhaps matches TRBD1 (6 bases). Trimming took 6 bases from V and 2 from J, leaving 15 bases between them. This CDR3 is built from 15 residues. Germline V gene lookup returns CDR1 MDHEN and CDR2 SYDVKM. The CDR3 DNA reads as TGTGCCAGCAGAACCACAGGGACCCCCACAGATACGCAGTATTTT. Protein product: CASRTTGTPTDTQYF. The complete variable domain, with remaining parts taken from reference TRBV28 and TRBJ2-3, reads DVKVTQSSRYLVKRTGEKVFLECVQDMDHENMFWYRQDPGLGLRLIYFSYDVKMKEKGDIPEGYSVSREKKERFSLILESASTNQTSMYLCASRTTGTPTDTQYFGPGTRLTVL.

In DNA, the CDR3 is TGTGCCAGCAGCTTAGGTCCTCCTAACAATGAGCAGTTCTTC. Encoded protein: CASSLGPPNNEQFF. The genes are TRBV13 and TRBJ2-1, with no clear D. Per germline, CDR1 PRHDT and CDR2 FYEKMQ (reference sequence). This CDR3 is built from 14 residues. Trimming removed 0 bases from V and 5 bases from J, with 8 bases in between.

The rearrangement uses TRBV11-2 and TRBJ2-7; 8 bases map to TRBD2. This CDR3 region has 14 residues. Germline assignment: CDR1 SGHAT and CDR2 FQNNGV. The ends lost 3 bases at V and 6 bases at J; junction bases unmatched: 7. The CDR3 nucleotides read TGTGCCAGCAGCTTTCCCGGGAGGGCAGGCGAGCAGTACTTC. Amino acid sequence: CASSFPGRAGEQYF.

This clonotype was seen only a few times. The chain recombines TRBV4-1 with TRBJ2-5; 8 bases are a match to TRBD2. Germline values: CDR1 MGHRA, CDR2 YSYEKL. The junction had 3 bases not matched to a gene; V was cut back by 1 base and J by 2 bases. The CDR3 spans 15 residues. CDR3 sequence: CASSQGSGVQETQYF. The DNA for the CDR3 is TGCGCCAGCAGCCAAGGTAGCGGGGTACAAGAGACCCAGTACTTC.

This clonotype came up a few times. The J gene is TRBJ1-1, the V gene TRBV6-5, with D possibly being TRBD1 (5 bases). V was trimmed by 0 bases and J by 4 bases, leaving 15 bases between them. The length of the CDR3 is 16 residues. CDR1 and CDR2 from the germline V gene are MNHEY and SVGAGI. CDR3: CASSYSIEGSSTEAFF. DNA of the CDR3: TGTGCCAGCAGTTACTCGATAGAGGGGTCTAGCACTGAAGCTTTCTTT.

V usage is TRBV5-1 and J usage is TRBJ2-3; TRBD2 matches at 7 bases. With V trimmed by 4 bases and J by 7 bases, 18 bases remained unmatched. Germline CDR1 is SGHRS and CDR2 is YFSETQ. The CDR3 has 17 residues. The CDR3 DNA is TGCGCCAGCAGCCTAGGACTAGTAGGTGCCACCGGCAATACGCAGTATTTT. Translating gives CASSLGLVGATGNTQYF.

This clonotype was picked up a small number of times. The chain uses TRBV3-1 and TRBJ1-2, with D possibly matching TRBD1 (6 bases). V was trimmed by 1 base and J by 4 bases, leaving 10 bases between them. The CDR3 runs to 14 residues. From germline, CDR1 is LGHDT and CDR2 YNNKEL (reference sequence). In DNA, the CDR3 is TGTGCCAGCAGCCAAGTGGACAGCAGCTATGGCTACACCTTC. Its translation: CASSQVDSSYGYTF.

The V gene is TRBV7-3, the J gene TRBJ2-5; TRBD2 might be the D (6 bases). This CDR3 region has 16 residues. Germline CDR1 reads SGHTA; CDR2 reads FQGTGA. V lost 5 bases, J lost 4 bases, and 20 bases lay in between. The CDR3 sequence: CASSRVGGRGGETQYF. CDR3 nucleotide sequence: TGTGCCAGCAGCCGAGTGGGAGGACGGGGCGGAGAGACCCAGTACTTC. The whole variable domain, remainder taken from reference TRBV7-3 and TRBJ2-5, is GAGVSQTPSNKVTEKGKYVELRCDPISGHTALYWYRQSLGQGPEFLIYFQGTGAADDSGLPNDRFFAVRPEGSVSTLKIQRTERGDSAVYLCASSRVGGRGGETQYFGPGTRLLVL.

The genes are TRBV5-1 and TRBJ2-5; 9 bases are shared with TRBD2. V trimming: 0 bases; J trimming: 12 bases; junction bases outside the gene matches: 12. The CDR3 is 15 amino acids. Germline-derived CDR1 and CDR2 are SGHRS and YFSETQ. CDR3 loop: CASSLAVGIAGEEYF. In DNA, the CDR3 is TGCGCCAGCAGCTTGGCCGTTGGAATAGCGGGAGAGGAGTACTTC.

Comment on this clonotype: The junction shows a germline mismatch at one end, possibly a read error. The chain carries TRBV16 and TRBJ2-1, with 13 bases that match TRBD2. The CDR3 covers 17 residues. The germline V gene encodes CDR1 KGHSY and CDR2 FQNENV. The CDR3 is CACSRGLAGVLYNEQFF. CDR3 nucleotide sequence: TGTGCCTGCAGCCGAGGACTAGCGGGAGTACTCTACAATGAGCAGTTCTTC.

This clonotype was recorded many times. This chain joins TRBV5-5 and TRBJ2-1; 9 bases align to TRBD2. J was trimmed by 5 bases and V by 4 bases; bases with no gene match: 13. Looked up from germline, CDR1 is SGHKS and CDR2 is YYEKEE (reference sequence). The CDR3 has 17 residues. Here the CDR3 DNA reads TGTGCCAGCAGCCTAAGGACTAGCGAAATCGGGCACAATGAGCAGTTCTTC. It specifies CASSLRTSEIGHNEQFF.

This clonotype showed up many times. The rearrangement joins TRBV5-1 to TRBJ2-1; TRBD2 aligns across 10 bases. CDR1 and CDR2 (germline): SGHRS, YFSETQ. After removal of 2 bases from V and 4 bases from J, the junction contained 3 bases not matched to a gene. This CDR3 comprises 15 residues. CDR3 sequence: CASSFPSGRYNEQFF. The CDR3 nucleotides are TGCGCCAGCAGCTTCCCTAGCGGGAGATACAATGAGCAGTTCTTC. The variable domain in full, completed from reference TRBV5-1 and TRBJ2-1, reads KAGVTQTPRYLIKTRGQQVTLSCSPISGHRSVSWYQQTPGQGLQFLFEYFSETQRNKGNFPGRFSGRQFSNSRSEMNVSTLELGDSALYLCASSFPSGRYNEQFFGPGTRLTVL.

This chain links TRBV14 with TRBJ2-1; 8 bases align to TRBD2. Germline V gene lookup returns CDR1 SGHDN and CDR2 FVKESK. V was clipped by 7 bases and J by 8 bases; unmatched bases: 7. There are 13 residues in the CDR3. The CDR3 sequence: CASKPGLVDEQFF. In DNA form, the CDR3 reads TGTGCCAGCAAGCCGGGACTAGTCGATGAGCAGTTCTTC.

This clonotype was detected a few times. This rearrangement joins TRBV4-1 to TRBJ2-5; TRBD2 agrees at 13 bases. CDR3 size: 18 residues. The trim removed 0 bases at V and 1 base at J, leaving 5 bases unmatched. Germline V gene lookup returns CDR1 MGHRA and CDR2 YSYEKL. CDR3 protein: CASSQDRGLAGFQETQYF. The CDR3 DNA reads TGCGCCAGCAGCCAAGATAGGGGACTAGCGGGGTTCCAAGAGACCCAGTACTTC.

This chain uses TRBV29-1 with TRBJ2-1, with 10 nucleotides matching TRBD1. The CDR3 runs 13 residues. Germline CDR1 reads SQVTM; CDR2 reads ANQGSEA. V was pared by 4 bases and J by 9 bases, with 6 bases of the junction left unmatched. The CDR3, as DNA: TGCAGCGTTGTGACAGGGGGCCCGAGTGAGCAGTTCTTC. This gives the protein CSVVTGGPSEQFF.

This clonotype was detected ten times or more. V gene TRBV9 combines with J gene TRBJ2-2; possible D gene TRBD2, 6 bases. This CDR3 spans 16 amino acids. V was trimmed by 4 bases and J by 3 bases, leaving 16 bases between them. CDR1 is SGDLS, CDR2 YYNGEE, per germline. DNA for the CDR3: TGTGCCAGCAGCACACCCTACGGGGGATACACCGGGGAGCTGTTTTTT. Residues: CASSTPYGGYTGELFF.

The chain links TRBV7-7 to TRBJ2-2; 9 bases agree with TRBD2. The V gene's germline CDR1 is SSHAT and CDR2 FNYEAQ (reference sequence). The CDR3 runs 16 residues. V shed 4 bases, J shed 0 bases, and the junction held 3 bases outside the gene matches. The CDR3 here is CASSSLAGTNTGELFF. The CDR3 DNA is TGTGCCAGCAGCTCCCTAGCGGGAACGAACACCGGGGAGCTGTTTTTT.

The J gene is TRBJ2-7, the V gene TRBV5-1; possibly TRBD1 for D (5 bases). The germline V gene encodes CDR1 SGHRS and CDR2 YFSETQ. V was shortened by 3 bases and J by 2 bases, with 12 bases between the two germline ends. The CDR3 runs 14 residues. The CDR3 reads CASSSLGETYEQYF. CDR3 nucleotide sequence: TGCGCCAGCAGCTCGCTAGGGGAAACCTACGAGCAGTACTTC.

Many counts were recorded for this clonotype. This chain uses TRBV9 with TRBJ2-7; TRBD2 matches 9 bases. The germline CDR1 and CDR2 sequences are SGDLS and YYNGEE. Germline trimming cut 0 bases from V and 6 bases from J; bases unmatched to any gene: 7. The CDR3 spans 15 residues. Here the CDR3 reads CASSVEASGNFEQYF. In nucleotides, the CDR3 is TGTGCCAGCAGCGTAGAGGCTAGCGGGAATTTCGAGCAGTACTTC.